The present T cell receptor (beta chain) was sequenced within a study of shared clonotypes between healthy human individuals. Naive CD8 cells comprised CD45RO-negative, CCR7-positively selected cells, excluding terminally differentiated effector memory CD45RA+ cells. Method: immunoSEQ multiplex PCR; TCRdb's copy keeps in-frame clones and lacks some. The table records about 2 million clones, approximately 94% of them present only once. Trimming stripped 3 bases from V and 0 bases from J, with 13 bases between. CDR1 is SGHTA and CDR2 is FQGTGA in the germline V gene. The CDR3 extends over 16 amino acids.

The receptor's source is a man aged 18 to 30 in good health. The genes are TRBV7-3 and TRBJ2-3, with no clear D. The sequenced material came from naive CD8+ T cells sorted from blood. The CDR3 region is CASSFGLGPSTDTQYF. CDR3 DNA sequence: TGTGCCAGCAGCTTCGGATTAGGGCCTAGCACAGATACGCAGTATTTT.